This TCR beta chain was sequenced in a study of T cells in tumors after PD-1 blockade. CDR3 length: 13 residues. Germline assignment: CDR1 SEHNR and CDR2 FQNEAQ (reference sequence). V was clipped by 3 bases and J by 5 bases, with 10 bases between them. Produced via immunoSEQ multiplex PCR; TCRdb's table is partial and in-frame only. The table includes about 33,000 clones, more than 70% detected once. The V and J genes are TRBV7-9 and TRBJ2-5; D is possibly TRBD2 (5 bases). The receptor's source is a human donor with basal cell carcinoma. The sequences come from PBMCs, collected before anti-PD-1 treatment. In nucleotides, the CDR3 is TGTGCCAGCAGCTTCACTAGAATGGAGACCCAGTACTTC. Its protein is CASSFTRMETQYF.